This TCR beta chain was found in a study of regulatory T cells in long-lasting Graves disease. Time point given: newly diagnosed GD, antithyroid drugs for less than 3 months. PBMCs provided the RNA from which the TCR library was made. Construction of TCR beta libraries relied on iRepertoire HTBI primers and on Arm-PCR targeting CDR3 regions. A single record per CDR3 protein comes from TCRdb applying MiXCR to the multiplex PCR reads. The data show some 250,000 distinct CDR3 sequences, with 15% to 20% seen just once and around 13% held by the top ten. Germline lookup yields CDR1 DFQATT and CDR2 SNEGSKA (reference sequence). The ends lost 5 bases at V and 7 bases at J; junction bases unmatched: 3. The CDR3 is 11 amino acids. This clonotype was counted many times. The data were also submitted as part of a second study, on T cells in Graves' hyperthyroidism and ophthalmopathy.

The sample consisted of peripheral blood mononuclear cells (PBMCs), taken at new diagnosis, from a patient treated with antithyroid drugs. J is TRBJ1-2 and V is TRBV20-1; TRBD1 matches at 8 bases. This TCR was sampled from a woman aged 30 to 39 with Graves disease. The DNA for the CDR3 is TGCAGTGCTTATACAGGGGGTGGCTACACCTTC. It is translated as CSAYTGGGYTF.